The present entry profiles one TCR beta chain with its context. The sample originates from a study of T cell changes during pregnancy in multiple sclerosis. The CDR3 is made up of 16 amino acids. The germline gives CDR1 KGHSH, CDR2 LQKENI. The V end was cut by 1 base, the J end by 3 bases, with 13 bases between. Only in-frame clones appear in the TCRdb table, and some are missing; sequencing was by immunoSEQ multiplex PCR. The sample records 45,000 to 55,000 clones, roughly 90% being singletons. This sequence was found in a female donor with multiple sclerosis, enrolled in a pregnancy study. The chain combines TRBV18 with TRBJ2-1; D might be TRBD2 (6 bases). This specimen consisted of CD4+ T cells from peripheral blood mononuclear cells, obtained after pregnancy. The CDR3 region is CASSPRLANNYNEQFF. The CDR3 DNA follows: TGTGCCAGCTCACCACGGCTAGCGAACAACTACAATGAGCAGTTCTTC.